This T cell receptor (beta chain) was recovered during a study of cytomegalovirus exposure and HLA in healthy donors. Study findings and constraints: Cytomegalovirus-associated TCR beta chains were listed, numbering 164.

Remarks on this clone: Its antigen is still unknown.

Unmatched junction bases numbered 15, after V lost 4 bases and J lost 4 bases. The CDR3 sequence is 18 residues long. CDR1 and CDR2 (germline): SGDLS, YYNGEE. The donors were part of the validation cohort of over a hundred subjects. That cohort was separate from the first cohort, which comprised about 670 subjects. The method was immunoSEQ multiplex PCR; TCRdb's version includes in-frame clones alone and lacks a portion of them. The sample consists of 100,000 to 150,000 clones, 86% of them appearing once. The TCR comes from a young man in good health and CMV-seronegative. The J gene is TRBJ2-7, the V gene TRBV9, with 12 bases identical to TRBD2. Sequenced sample: PBMCs. CDR3 amino acids: CASSPTTSGSTSWYEQYF. The CDR3 DNA reads as TGTGCCAGCAGCCCTACGACTAGCGGGAGCACCTCTTGGTACGAGCAGTACTTC.